Below are 9 T cell receptor beta chains sequenced from a single sample in a study of low-dose radiotherapy and immunotherapy resistance in tumors (dated by TCRdb to between 2020 and 2023). First-strand cDNA was synthesized with Superscript III and a set of TRAV- and TRBV-specific primers, covering both TCRalpha and TCRbeta chains. TCRs were amplified with Phusion for roughly 20 PCR cycles using a constant-region primer together with the adapter attached to the V primers. The public reads were reanalyzed by TCRdb: fastp trimming at Q25, MiXCR alignment, in-frame beta chains only. Merged by CDR3 protein, the rows form single entries marked with the most common genes and DNA. The sample yields 15,000 to 20,000 distinct CDR3 sequences; about two thirds were counted once. Approximately 5% of the sample lies in the top ten. The receptors shown here come from a human donor with advanced metastatic prostate, ovarian, gallbladder or colorectal cancer (not recorded which). This table probably holds off-target reads from a library built for another chain.

The genes are TRBV5-6 and TRBJ2-2, with 9 bases identical to TRBD1. The CDR3 has 17 residues. CDR1 and CDR2 (germline): SGHDT, YYEEEE. Trimming at V came to 2 bases and at J to 2 bases, leaving 7 bases not matched to a gene. DNA of the CDR3: TGTGCCAGCAGCTTCATCGGGACAGGGTTTAACACCGGGGAGCTGTTTTTT. Protein sequence: CASSFIGTGFNTGELFF.

The V and J genes are TRBV28 and TRBJ1-2; D unresolved. CDR3 length equals 13 residues. Germline V CDR1 and CDR2: MDHEN, SYDVKM. V gave up 6 bases and J gave up 7 bases, with 15 bases separating them. The chain's CDR3 is CASSLPLRVGYTF. CDR3 nucleotide sequence: TGTGCCAGCAGCTTGCCCCTCCGGGTTGGCTACACCTTC.

This clonotype was found a few times. This rearrangement joins TRBV27 to TRBJ2-5, with TRBD2 matching over 13 bases. CDR1 MNHEY and CDR2 SMNVEV come from the germline V gene (reference sequence). V shed 4 bases and J 4 bases; nucleotides not matched to a gene: 12. The CDR3 consists of 18 residues. CDR3 sequence: CASSSPRLAGGPTETQYF. CDR3 bases: TGTGCCAGCAGTTCACCCCGACTAGCGGGAGGCCCCACAGAGACCCAGTACTTC.

The chain has TRBV29-1 and TRBJ2-2, with TRBD1 matching 10 bases. Germline CDR1 and CDR2: SQVTM and ANQGSEA. The J segment lost 6 bases and the V segment lost 6 bases, leaving 4 bases of the junction unmatched. CDR3 length equals 13 residues. The CDR3 nucleotides are TGCAGCGTCGGACAGGGGGGAGCCGGGGAGCTGTTTTTT. Its translation: CSVGQGGAGELFF.

Here the CDR3 DNA reads TGTGCCAGCAGTGTTAAGGCAACTAATGAAAAACTGTTTTTT. Its protein is CASSVKATNEKLFF. The chain links TRBV25-1 to TRBJ1-4; no clear D gene. Germline-derived CDR1 and CDR2 are MGHDK and SYGVNS. The CDR3 is 14 amino acids. V was clipped by 4 bases and J by 0 bases, with 6 bases between them.

On this clonotype itself: The junction differs from germline at one of its ends, possibly a read error. V is TRBV2 and J is TRBJ1-1; 7 nucleotides agree with TRBD1. The CDR3 spans 13 residues. Per germline, CDR1 SNHLY and CDR2 FYNNEI. The CDR3 sequence: CASSRTGPGDKRF. The CDR3 DNA is TGTGCCAGCAGCCGGACAGGCCCCGGAGATAAGAGATTT.

J is TRBJ2-3 and V is TRBV11-1; no firm D call. This CDR3 is built from 11 residues. Germline CDR1 reads SGHAT; CDR2 reads FQDESV (reference sequence). Trimming took off 7 bases at V and 5 bases at J, with 7 bases between the two ends. The CDR3 protein is CASTRGDTQYF. The CDR3 DNA reads as TGTGCCAGCACGCGCGGAGATACGCAGTATTTT.

The rearrangement links TRBV10-3 to TRBJ1-1; possible D gene TRBD1, 5 bases. Trimming removed 2 bases at V and 3 bases at J, with 13 bases between. Germline assignment: CDR1 ENHRY and CDR2 SYGVKD. This CDR3 is built from 15 residues. Written as DNA, the CDR3 is TGTGCCATCAGTGAGGAGGGGAGTGGGGACACTGAAGCTTTCTTT. This codes for CAISEEGSGDTEAFF.

The chain links TRBV6-6 to TRBJ2-5; D gene ambiguous. V dropped 4 bases and J dropped 5 bases, with 14 bases sitting between them. The CDR3 sequence is 14 residues long. Germline CDR1 MNHNY, CDR2 SVGAGI (reference sequence). The CDR3 protein is CASSSTSRSETQYF. In DNA form, the CDR3 reads TGTGCCAGCAGTTCCACCTCCCGGAGTGAGACCCAGTACTTC.